This T cell receptor beta chain is from a study of T cells after yellow fever vaccination. Study-wide context: Some fractions had low cell numbers, and these were prepared with SMART-Seq v4 Ultra Low Input. Study-level findings and limits: Post-booster repertoires again held most primary-vaccination clones (roughly 95% CD4, just under 90% CD8).

Notes on this clonotype: Its antigen is undetermined.

In germline, CDR1 is SQVTM, CDR2 ANQGSEA. The CDR3 contains 14 residues. V lost 8 bases to trimming and J lost 5 bases, with 19 bases between them. Template switching by 5'RACE produced TCR cDNA, adding a universal primer site and UMIs. TCRdb analysed the 5' RACE reads with MiXCR anew, one entry per CDR3 protein. Of about 120,000 distinct CDR3 sequences in the sample, under 9% were seen once. The sequences come from CD8+ T cells sorted from PBMCs, collected on the day of the yellow fever booster vaccination. The clonotype comes from a man younger than 30 who received the YFV17D yellow fever vaccine. This chain links TRBV29-1 with TRBJ1-5; tentative D call: TRBD1 (6 bases). CDR3: CSPARGGGDQPQHF. The CDR3 nucleotides are TGCAGCCCTGCCAGAGGGGGTGGTGATCAGCCCCAGCATTTT.